In this sample, the clone carrying this T cell receptor (beta chain) turned up a few times. The sample is drawn from a study of blood T cell repertoires in COVID-19. Authors' data handling: Estimation of nucleated cell counts relied on the amplification of reference gene primers. Sequencing used immunoSEQ multiplex PCR; TCRdb keeps in-frame clones, though not all of them. Clone size and the V and J calls come from that table; the DNA yielded D and trimming. Of over 140,000 clones in the sample, roughly four fifths were seen once. Germline lookup yields CDR1 MDHEN and CDR2 SYDVKM. The CDR3 is 16 amino acids. Between the trimmed V and J ends, which lost 1 base and 10 bases, there was a span of 19 bases.

The sample comprised peripheral blood. V and J are TRBV28 and TRBJ1-4; weak D call: TRBD1 (5 bases). The TCR comes from a woman aged 50 to 60 with active or convalescent COVID-19. CDR3: CASSLLTPGSRGKLFF. The CDR3 coding sequence is TGTGCCAGCAGTTTATTAACCCCAGGGTCGAGAGGAAAACTGTTTTTT.